Presented here are 21 T cell receptor beta chains from one specimen sequenced in a study of post-analysis software for immune sequencing data. Study conclusions and caveats: Controls showed lower frequencies than patients for a handful of TRBV segments, and TRBV5-6, TRBV5-1 and TRBV20-1 were among these.

The antigens these receptors bind are not known. Incorporated into the TCR beta cDNA libraries were unique molecular identifiers, which served to reduce PCR and sequencing biases. A single record per CDR3 protein comes from TCRdb applying MiXCR to the PCR reads. The data show about 540,000 distinct CDR3 sequences, with around a third seen just once and about 6% held by the top ten. Sequenced sample: blood. Receptors were obtained from a girl aged 2-17 years with multiple sclerosis.

The chain uses TRBV13 and TRBJ2-1, with 8 bases fitting TRBD2. Germline-derived CDR1 and CDR2 are PRHDT and FYEKMQ (reference sequence). The CDR3 loop spans 13 amino acids. After removal of 5 bases from V and 14 bases from J, the junction contained 11 bases not matched to a gene. CDR3 residues: CASSRGGSPVEFF. The DNA of the CDR3 is TGTGCCAGCAGCCGGGGGGGGAGCCCCGTCGAGTTCTTC.

The genes are TRBV20-1 and TRBJ1-2; TRBD1 matches at 12 bases. With V trimmed by 3 bases and J by 4 bases, 9 bases remained unmatched. The CDR3 is made up of 16 amino acids. CDR1 DFQATT and CDR2 SNEGSKA come from the germline V gene (reference sequence). The CDR3 spells CSASRDRGRGAYGYTF. The CDR3 DNA sequence: TGCAGTGCTAGCCGGGACAGGGGGCGTGGTGCCTATGGCTACACCTTC.

This chain connects TRBV19 to TRBJ2-6; D might be TRBD1 (6 bases). CDR3 length: 18 residues. Germline CDR1 and CDR2: LNHDA and SQIVND (reference sequence). Trimming pared 7 bases from V and 0 bases from J, leaving 19 bases between. As DNA, the CDR3 is TGTGCCAGTATGATTACAGGGACCCAAATCTCTGGGGCCAACGTCCTGACTTTC. Translation: CASMITGTQISGANVLTF. Full variable domain (outside the CDR3, taken from reference TRBV19 and TRBJ2-6): DGGITQSPKYLFRKEGQNVTLSCEQNLNHDAMYWYRQDPGQGLRLIYYSQIVNDFQKGDIAEGYSVSREKKESFPLTVTSAQKNPTAFYLCASMITGTQISGANVLTFGAGSRLTVL.

This clonotype appeared a few times. The J gene is TRBJ2-3, the V gene TRBV28; possibly TRBD2 for D (7 bases). The germline V gene encodes CDR1 MDHEN and CDR2 SYDVKM. This CDR3 has 12 amino acids. Trimming removed 7 bases at V and 4 bases at J, with 9 bases between. CDR3 amino acids: CASKGGADTQYF. Here the CDR3 DNA reads TGTGCCAGCAAGGGGGGGGCAGATACGCAGTATTTT.

This clonotype was counted a few times. A junction boundary mismatches the germline segment, possibly from a read error. The chain recombines TRBV3-1 with TRBJ2-7; 7 nucleotides agree with TRBD1. CDR1 LGHDT and CDR2 YNNKEL come from the germline V gene (reference sequence). This CDR3 is 15 amino acids long. In DNA form, the CDR3 reads TGTGCCAGCAGTCAAGTCGGACAGGCGACCTACGAGCAGTACTTC. It translates to CASSQVGQATYEQYF.

This clonotype was picked up many times. This sequence joins TRBV3-1 and TRBJ1-1, with 7 positions matching TRBD1. Germline V gives CDR1 LGHDT, CDR2 YNNKEL (reference sequence). Trimming took 1 base from V and 5 from J; bases not matched to a gene: 4. The CDR3 totals 14 residues. The CDR3 DNA sequence: TGTGCCAGCAGCCAAGGACAGGGAGGGACTGAAGCTTTCTTT. Amino acids: CASSQGQGGTEAFF. Filled out from reference TRBV3-1 and TRBJ1-1, the complete variable domain reads DTAVSQTPKYLVTQMGNDKSIKCEQNLGHDTMYWYKQDSKKFLKIMFSYNNKELIINETVPNRFSPKSPDKAHLNLHINSLELGDSAVYFCASSQGQGGTEAFFGQGTRLTVV.

The V gene is TRBV6-6, the J gene TRBJ2-7, with D maybe TRBD1 (6 bases). V dropped 6 bases and J dropped 2 bases, with 11 bases sitting between them. This CDR3 has 13 residues. From germline, CDR1 is MNHNY and CDR2 SVGAGI (reference sequence). In DNA, the CDR3 is TGTGCCAGCAGGGAACAGGGTGCCTACGAGCAGTACTTC. Amino acid sequence: CASREQGAYEQYF.

In this sample, this clonotype turned up a few times. The chain carries TRBV28 and TRBJ2-1; the D is unclear. This CDR3 region has 15 residues. The germline V and J ends were trimmed by 6 bases and 6 bases, with 18 bases remaining between them. The V gene's germline CDR1 is MDHEN and CDR2 SYDVKM. DNA of the CDR3: TGTGCCAGCAGCCCCCTCCTAAGCAAAACCAATGAGCAGTTCTTC. As protein: CASSPLLSKTNEQFF.

The chain joins TRBV29-1 to TRBJ2-3, with D unclear. The CDR3 has 10 amino acids. V was clipped by 6 bases and J by 7 bases, with 8 bases between them. CDR1 SQVTM and CDR2 ANQGSEA come from the germline V gene. CDR3 DNA: TGCAGCGTGGTGGGAAATACGCAGTATTTT. This codes for CSVVGNTQYF.

Points on this clonotype: A much larger clone is a single base away; this may be a read error. The gene calls are TRBV11-2 and TRBJ2-7; D not certain. Between the trimmed V and J ends, which lost 5 bases and 1 base, there was a span of 3 bases. Germline V gene sequence: CDR1 SGHAT, CDR2 FQNNGV. CDR3 size: 11 residues. This CDR3 is CASSISYEQYF. CDR3 DNA sequence: TGTGCCAGCAGCATTTCCTACGAGCAGTACTTC.

The CDR3 reads CSVERGQQPQHF. The CDR3 DNA is TGCAGCGTTGAAAGGGGGCAACAGCCCCAGCATTTT. The V and J genes are TRBV29-1 and TRBJ1-5; 7 bases line up with TRBD1. The junction had 2 bases not matched to a gene; V was cut back by 2 bases and J by 7 bases. The CDR3 totals 12 residues. Germline CDR1 SQVTM, CDR2 ANQGSEA.

The rearrangement joins TRBV19 to TRBJ2-2; weak D call: TRBD2 (5 bases). Trimming cost V 9 bases and J 3 bases, with 23 bases left between them. The CDR3 covers 17 residues. Germline V gene data show CDR1 as LNHDA and CDR2 as SQIVND (reference sequence). In nucleotides, the CDR3 is TGTGCCAGCTATCCTACGGGGAAGTCAGATCACACCGGGGAGCTGTTTTTT. This translates into CASYPTGKSDHTGELFF. The variable domain in full, with the rest retrieved from reference TRBV19 and TRBJ2-2, is DGGITQSPKYLFRKEGQNVTLSCEQNLNHDAMYWYRQDPGQGLRLIYYSQIVNDFQKGDIAEGYSVSREKKESFPLTVTSAQKNPTAFYLCASYPTGKSDHTGELFFGEGSRLTVL.

The chain is built from TRBV25-1 and TRBJ2-5, with 8 bases aligning to TRBD2. V shed 2 bases and J 2 bases; nucleotides not matched to a gene: 10. Germline values: CDR1 MGHDK, CDR2 SYGVNS. The CDR3 loop spans 17 amino acids. CDR3 region: CASSEGIGGGPQETQYF. The CDR3, as DNA: TGTGCCAGCAGTGAAGGGATCGGCGGGGGGCCGCAAGAGACCCAGTACTTC.

The V and J genes are TRBV20-1 and TRBJ1-1, with TRBD1 identical over 8 bases. Germline V CDR1 and CDR2: DFQATT, SNEGSKA (reference sequence). CDR3 length equals 16 residues. The junction had 7 bases not matched to a gene; V was cut back by 0 bases and J by 1 base. This CDR3 is CSARDSTTGENTEAFF. CDR3 coding DNA: TGCAGTGCTAGAGATTCCACGACAGGGGAGAACACTGAAGCTTTCTTT.

The rearrangement joins TRBV29-1 to TRBJ2-4, with D possibly TRBD2 on 5 matching bases. Deletions cut 5 bases from V and 2 bases from J, with 16 bases between. The CDR3 length is 15 residues. Germline values: CDR1 SQVTM, CDR2 ANQGSEA. In DNA form, the CDR3 reads TGCAGCGTTAAACCGGACTTGGCCCCCAAAAACATTCAGTACTTC. Translation gives CSVKPDLAPKNIQYF.

This clonotype has more than one count but fewer than ten. The chain links TRBV27 to TRBJ2-1; 10 nucleotides agree with TRBD2. The length of the CDR3 is 18 residues. Germline V gene lookup returns CDR1 MNHEY and CDR2 SMNVEV (reference sequence). Trimming at V came to 2 bases and at J to 0 bases, leaving 7 bases not matched to a gene. CDR3 coding DNA: TGTGCCAGCAGTTTAACGGGGAGCGGGGGGGCCTCCTACAATGAGCAGTTCTTC. Amino acids: CASSLTGSGGASYNEQFF.

This clonotype occurred many times. The chain uses TRBV10-3 and TRBJ2-5; D remains ambiguous. V gave up 2 bases and J gave up 1 base, with 5 bases separating them. Germline lookup yields CDR1 ENHRY and CDR2 SYGVKD. The CDR3 runs to 13 residues. In DNA form, the CDR3 reads TGTGCCATCAGTGAGAGCCTCCAAGAGACCCAGTACTTC. Residues: CAISESLQETQYF.

This clonotype came up a few times. The chain has TRBV4-2 and TRBJ1-2; TRBD1 is a possible D gene (6 bases). The CDR3 loop spans 14 amino acids. Between the trimmed V and J ends, which lost 0 bases and 6 bases, there was a span of 11 bases. Germline CDR1 LGHNA, CDR2 YNFKEQ. CDR3: CASSQERGRDGYTF. The CDR3 region has the DNA TGTGCCAGCAGCCAAGAAAGGGGGAGGGATGGCTACACCTTC.

The rearrangement joins TRBV6-1 to TRBJ2-1; D may match TRBD1 or TRBD2 (5 bases each). The CDR3 is 16 residues long. The V end was cut by 4 bases, the J end by 8 bases, with 21 bases between. Germline lookup yields CDR1 MNHNS and CDR2 SASEGT. The CDR3 region has the DNA TGTGCCAGCAGTGTTAAGCCCGCGGCTGGGGGTTATGAGCAGTTCTTC. Translated, it gives CASSVKPAAGGYEQFF.

This clonotype occurred a few times. This chain joins TRBV5-1 and TRBJ2-3; no reliable D call. The V gene lost 0 bases and the J gene lost 2 bases, with 10 bases spanning the gap. CDR1 SGHRS and CDR2 YFSETQ come from the germline V gene. The CDR3 runs to 15 residues. CDR3 in amino acids: CASSLVGQNTDTQYF. CDR3 DNA: TGCGCCAGCAGCTTGGTCGGGCAGAACACAGATACGCAGTATTTT.

This clonotype was counted between two and nine times. The chain employs TRBV20-1 and TRBJ2-7; the D is unclear. V shed 4 bases and J shed 0 bases, with 10 bases lying between them. Germline V gives CDR1 DFQATT, CDR2 SNEGSKA (reference sequence). CDR3 length: 13 amino acids. The CDR3 protein is CSATPRNSYEQYF. As DNA, the CDR3 is TGCAGTGCTACCCCCCGTAACTCCTACGAGCAGTACTTC.